By share of the sample, the clone carrying this T cell receptor beta chain is large (0.1 to 1%). The antigen remains unidentified. Each gene name is a mouse one. The CDR3 end lies 4 residues beyond the end of the read and is filled in from the germline J gene. Other nucleotide sequences in the sample specify the same CDR3. Described time point: mouse skin 3 weeks after grafting. Biopsy of recipient mouse skin occurred at grafting and 3 and 6 weeks later. The sample originates from a study of CD8+ T cells in alopecia areata. The overall study: Female C3H/HeJ recipients aged about 7-11 weeks got skin from C3H/HeJ graft donors aged roughly 6-13 months that had spontaneous alopecia. Study-wide findings and caveats: Patients showed less clear TCR sequence sharing than mice, possibly partly because of HLA diversity. Lesional scalp, notably in alopecia totalis/universalis, had clonality above that of normal scalp.

The sequencing template was cDNA reverse transcribed from extracted RNA. Clones were read by immunoSEQ multiplex PCR, and TCRdb kept only the in-frame ones, dropping some. Observed in the sample are 2,000 or so clones, none of them singletons. CDR1 FNHDT and CDR2 SITEND come from the germline V gene (reference sequence). V shed 5 bases, J shed 0 bases, and the junction held 4 bases outside the gene matches. This CDR3 contains 14 residues. The sequenced sample was skin, obtained at week 3. The chain has TRBV19 and TRBJ1-2; 7 bases agree with TRBD1. The receptor comes from a C3H/HeJ mouse with alopecia areata. The MHC haplotype of this mouse line is H2-k. The part of the CDR3 DNA that was read is TGTGCCAGCAGCAGGGACAGCGCAAACTCC. Its protein product is CASSRDSANS. The complete CDR3 sequence is CASSRDSANSDYTF.